The sequence of this TCR beta chain was determined in a study of breast tumors, draining lymph nodes, adjacent tissues. This clonotype has at least ten counts. The antigen is not known. J lost 0 bases, V lost 2 bases, and 1 base had no gene match. The length of the CDR3 is 15 residues. Germline values: CDR1 SGHRS, CDR2 YFSETQ. Breast cancer patients provided tissue from their axillary draining lymph nodes. Each CDR3 protein is one row after TCRdb ran MiXCR on the multiplex PCR reads. This table has 100,000 or so distinct CDR3 sequences, over 20% appearing once. Findings of the study overall: Compared with lymph nodes, tumors were less diverse; compared with nontumor tissue, more.

The specimen sequenced was axillary lymph node tissue. The clonotype comes from a female donor with breast cancer. Some clones in this sample may be carry-over from other donors' samples. This sequence joins TRBV5-1 and TRBJ2-3; TRBD2 matches 9 bases. CDR3 coding DNA: TGCGCCAGCAGCTTTGCGGGAGGGAGCACAGATACGCAGTATTTT. Amino acid sequence: CASSFAGGSTDTQYF.